This T cell receptor (beta chain) was identified in a study of cytomegalovirus exposure and HLA in healthy donors. Overall study context: For the 300 to 400 genotyped donors, over 80% fell within the Caucasian-associated ancestry cluster. The study, taken as a whole, reports: Relative to equally common others, HLA-associated TCR beta chains showed greater clonal expansion in a later analysis. The majority of TCR sequences were rare, yet some public TCRs appeared in many donors. In a later analysis, at a false discovery rate of 0.05, under 20,000 TCR beta sequences were associated with HLA alleles.

Germline CDR1 reads MGHRA; CDR2 reads YSYEKL. The length of the CDR3 is 15 residues. V was clipped by 0 bases and J by 6 bases, with 9 bases between them. PCR amplification relied on 60 Vbeta primers (plus 13 Jbeta primers). Profiling relied on immunoSEQ multiplex PCR, and the TCRdb table lists in-frame clones only, not all of them. The sample has about 140,000 clones, over 60% seen once. Concerning this clone: No antigen is known for it.

This sequence joins TRBV4-1 and TRBJ1-6; perhaps TRBD1 as D (5 bases). The receptor was derived from a male donor in good health and CMV-seronegative. The sequencing input was PBMCs. DNA for the CDR3: TGCGCCAGCAGCCAAGATCTGGGGCCTAATTCACCCCTCCACTTT. It yields the protein CASSQDLGPNSPLHF.